The clone carrying this T cell receptor (beta chain) showed up many times. Its target is not known. V lost 1 base, J lost 7 bases, and 11 bases lay in between. The CDR3 has 13 amino acids. Germline CDR1 and CDR2: SGHNT and YENEEA. These data are taken from a study of regulatory T cells in long-lasting Graves disease. Time point reported: newly diagnosed GD, antithyroid drugs for less than 3 months. From PBMCs, RNA was extracted and then used to make the TCR library. In building TCR beta libraries, iRepertoire HTBI primers were used together with Arm-PCR of CDR3 regions. TCRdb re-derived calls from the multiplex PCR reads in MiXCR, one entry per CDR3 protein. The sample lists over 350,000 distinct CDR3 sequences; less than 15% were seen once. Study-wide points: Persistent disease samples used TRBV28, TRBJ1-2 and TRBJ2-5 preferentially.

The sample was also linked to a second study, of T cells in Graves' hyperthyroidism and ophthalmopathy.

V gene TRBV11-3 combines with J gene TRBJ2-7, with D perhaps TRBD1 (6 bases). The sequenced sample was peripheral blood mononuclear cells (PBMCs), obtained at new diagnosis, from a patient treated with antithyroid drugs. This clonotype was obtained from a woman in her forties or fifties with Graves disease. This CDR3 reads CASSLARGGEQYF. The DNA for the CDR3 is TGTGCCAGCAGCTTAGCCAGGGGTGGAGAGCAGTACTTC.